This TCR beta chain was sequenced for a study of Tregs in tolerant kidney transplant recipients. Details on this clone: Its antigen is unidentified. The read stops 3 residues short of the end of the CDR3; the missing end is completed from the germline J gene.

Findings of the study overall: In tolerant patients, donor-specific Tregs outgrew total Tregs, suggesting antigen-driven expansion. Few patients were studied, so findings need validation in larger groups.

The repertoire was sequenced with immunoSEQ multiplex PCR; TCRdb's copy has only in-frame clones and lacks some. The repertoire table contains 25,000 to 35,000 clones. The CDR3 sequence is 14 residues long. V lost 5 bases and J lost 4; bases outside the gene matches: 6. Germline CDR1 PRHDT, CDR2 FYEKMQ (reference sequence). This chain uses TRBV13 with TRBJ2-7; 9 nucleotides line up with TRBD2. Material: CD8+ T cells from blood, obtained before the transplant. This sequence originates from a human donor who received a combined kidney and bone marrow transplant. The sequenced part of the CDR3 DNA is TGTGCCAGCAGCCCCTCGGCGGGAGGGTACGAG. It specifies CASSPSAGGYE. The complete CDR3 reads CASSPSAGGYEQYF. Based on the CDR3 plus reference TRBV13 and TRBJ2-7, the full variable domain is AAGVIQSPRHLIKEKRETATLKCYPIPRHDTVYWYQQGPGQDPQFLISFYEKMQSDKGSIPDRFSAQQFSDYHSELNMSSLELGDSALYFCASSPSAGGYEQYFGPGTRLTVT.